Listed here are 23 T cell receptor beta chains from one sample, sequenced in a study of T cells in Graves' hyperthyroidism and ophthalmopathy. Amplification targeted TCR beta CDR3 regions from RNA transcripts. During a first-round RT-PCR of the TCR CDR3, the HTBI primer set was used. TCRdb ran MiXCR on the multiplex PCR reads and lists one entry per CDR3 protein. The sample holds around 800,000 distinct CDR3 sequences; roughly 37% are singletons and the top ten take approximately 8.7%. Sequencing used blood. These receptor sequences come from a man between 18 and 29 years old with Graves' hyperthyroidism.

Many counts were recorded for this clonotype. This chain connects TRBV15 to TRBJ2-7; weak D call: TRBD1 (6 bases). CDR1 LNHNV and CDR2 YYDKDF come from the germline V gene (reference sequence). Trimming removed 0 bases from V and 9 bases from J, with 12 bases in between. The CDR3 extends over 13 amino acids. CDR3 in DNA: TGTGCCACCAGCAGAGATCGCGGACAGTCGCAGTACTTC. Amino acids: CATSRDRGQSQYF.

In this sample, this clonotype turned up many times. CDR3 nucleotides: TGCAGTGCGGGACCAGCCCAATATGGCTACACCTTC. It specifies CSAGPAQYGYTF. This chain joins TRBV20-1 and TRBJ1-2; D may be TRBD1 (5 bases). CDR1 is DFQATT and CDR2 is SNEGSKA in the germline V gene (reference sequence). V gave up 6 bases and J gave up 5 bases, with 13 bases separating them. The CDR3 contains 12 residues.

This clonotype was detected many times. The chain employs TRBV7-2 and TRBJ2-7, with D unclear. Germline values: CDR1 SGHTA, CDR2 FQGNSA. There are 12 residues in the CDR3. V dropped 5 bases and J dropped 7 bases, with 12 bases sitting between them. For the CDR3, the DNA is TGTGCCAGCAGCCCACCTCTGGGGGAGCAGTACTTC. This gives the protein CASSPPLGEQYF.

This chain links TRBV7-2 with TRBJ1-5; maybe TRBD1 (5 bases). CDR3 length equals 15 residues. Germline V gene lookup returns CDR1 SGHTA and CDR2 FQGNSA. Trimming removed 5 bases at V and 3 bases at J, with 14 bases between. Here the CDR3 DNA reads TGTGCCAGCAGCGCTTACGGGGGGAACAATCAGCCCCAGCATTTT. Amino acid sequence: CASSAYGGNNQPQHF. Together with reference TRBV7-2 and TRBJ1-5, the CDR3 gives the full variable domain: GAGVSQSPSNKVTEKGKDVELRCDPISGHTALYWYRQSLGQGLEFLIYFQGNSAPDKSGLPSDRFSAERTGGSVSTLTIQRTQQEDSAVYLCASSAYGGNNQPQHFGDGTRLSIL.

The chain links TRBV19 to TRBJ2-7, with D unresolved. CDR1 is LNHDA and CDR2 is SQIVND in the germline V gene (reference sequence). Trimming left V 1 base short and J 2 bases short, with 12 bases between. The CDR3 is 15 residues long. The CDR3 DNA sequence: TGTGCCAGTAGTATAGCAAGGACCGAGACCTACGAGCAGTACTTC. It encodes CASSIARTETYEQYF.

V is TRBV12-3 or TRBV12-4 and J is TRBJ1-1; D is unclear. This CDR3 has 15 amino acids. V was clipped by 7 bases and J by 0 bases, with 15 bases between them. In nucleotides, the CDR3 is TGTGCCAGCAACCCGGCGGACCGCATGAACACTGAAGCTTTCTTT. It specifies CASNPADRMNTEAFF.

As regards this clonotype: At one end the junction does not follow the germline gene, possibly because of a read error. The chain has TRBV2 and TRBJ2-5; 8 nucleotides agree with TRBD1. Germline V gene sequence: CDR1 SNHLY, CDR2 FYNNEI. The CDR3 extends over 13 amino acids. The CDR3 sequence is CASSDTGGETHHF. Written as DNA, the CDR3 is TGTGCCAGCAGTGACACAGGGGGAGAGACCCACCACTTC.

The rearrangement joins TRBV19 to TRBJ1-5, with 9 positions matching TRBD1. The CDR3 has 14 amino acids. The germline CDR1 and CDR2 sequences are LNHDA and SQIVND (reference sequence). Losses at the gene ends were 7 bases for V and 7 bases for J; bases not matched to a gene: 8. CDR3 protein: CASKAGQGNQPQHF. In DNA, the CDR3 is TGTGCCAGTAAGGCGGGACAGGGTAACCAGCCCCAGCATTTT.

Concerning this clonotype: With a much larger clone just one base away, this may be a read error. The chain has TRBV7-9 and TRBJ2-7, with 7 bases aligning to TRBD1. Germline V gene data show CDR1 as SEHNR and CDR2 as FQNEAQ (reference sequence). CDR3 size: 15 residues. The V and J ends lost 5 bases and 3 bases, in that order; junction bases with no gene match: 10. DNA of the CDR3: TGTGCCAGCAGCCCAGGGTGGACAGGAGGCTACGAGCAGTACTTC. Amino acids: CASSPGWTGGYEQYF.

The chain combines TRBV14 with TRBJ1-2; a possible D gene is TRBD1 (6 bases). Looked up from germline, CDR1 is SGHDN and CDR2 is FVKESK. The CDR3 totals 13 residues. Deletions cut 3 bases from V and 7 bases from J, with 12 bases between. The CDR3 DNA reads TGTGCCAGCAGCCATTCCAGGGGAGGTGGCTACACCTTC. Its protein product is CASSHSRGGGYTF.

This clonotype appeared many times. The rearrangement links TRBV2 to TRBJ1-4, with TRBD1 matching over 8 bases. J gave up 5 bases and V 5 bases, and 7 bases lay outside the gene matches. The CDR3 contains 15 residues. Germline CDR1 is SNHLY and CDR2 is FYNNEI. The DNA for the CDR3 is TGTGCCAGCAGTAGGCAGGGGGCCGGGAATGAAAAACTGTTTTTT. Translation gives CASSRQGAGNEKLFF.

This clonotype was recorded at least ten times. The chain employs TRBV5-1 and TRBJ1-5, with D possibly matching TRBD1 (6 bases). The CDR3 totals 13 residues. The germline CDR1 and CDR2 sequences are SGHRS and YFSETQ. V dropped 5 bases and J dropped 5 bases, with 11 bases sitting between them. The CDR3 DNA reads as TGCGCCAGCAGTAGCAAGGGGGATCAGCCCCAGCATTTT. Amino acids: CASSSKGDQPQHF. The full variable domain, rest sourced from reference TRBV5-1 and TRBJ1-5, is KAGVTQTPRYLIKTRGQQVTLSCSPISGHRSVSWYQQTPGQGLQFLFEYFSETQRNKGNFPGRFSGRQFSNSRSEMNVSTLELGDSALYLCASSSKGDQPQHFGDGTRLSIL.

The chain carries TRBV15 and TRBJ1-1; D unresolved. CDR3 size: 14 residues. The germline V and J ends were trimmed by 5 bases and 0 bases, with 10 bases remaining between them. The germline V gene has CDR1 LNHNV and CDR2 YYDKDF (reference sequence). In DNA form, the CDR3 reads TGTGCCACCAGCCCCCGAGCAATGAACACTGAAGCTTTCTTT. It translates to CATSPRAMNTEAFF.

The sample holds many counts of this clonotype. The genes are TRBV10-3 and TRBJ1-2; 7 bases are shared with TRBD1. Germline loops: CDR1 ENHRY, CDR2 SYGVKD. The V and J ends lost 4 bases and 1 base, in that order; junction bases with no gene match: 15. This CDR3 contains 18 residues. CDR3 loop: CAISAPGPGTAINYGYTF. For the CDR3, the DNA is TGTGCCATCAGTGCACCCGGCCCCGGGACAGCTATTAACTATGGCTACACCTTC.

This clonotype occurred a few times. The genes are TRBV5-1 and TRBJ1-1; D possibly corresponds to TRBD1 (6 bases). The CDR3 contains 17 residues. CDR1 and CDR2 (germline): SGHRS, YFSETQ. Trimming removed 0 bases from V and 5 bases from J, with 20 bases in between. CDR3 coding DNA: TGCGCCAGCAGCTTGGGGGTCGTGGGGGGCAGGCGAACTGAAGCTTTCTTT. Translation gives CASSLGVVGGRRTEAFF.

This clonotype occurred a few times. V usage is TRBV20-1 and J usage is TRBJ2-7; 14 bases are a match to TRBD2. The CDR3 loop spans 14 amino acids. Germline V CDR1 and CDR2: DFQATT, SNEGSKA (reference sequence). The V and J ends lost 5 bases and 6 bases, in that order; junction bases with no gene match: 6. CDR3 sequence: CSAPGLAGGREQYF. CDR3 DNA: TGCAGTGCTCCCGGACTAGCGGGAGGTCGCGAGCAGTACTTC.

This clonotype was detected a few times. The chain carries TRBV11-2 and TRBJ1-1; D unresolved. Germline loops: CDR1 SGHAT, CDR2 FQNNGV. V dropped 2 bases and J dropped 8 bases, with 9 bases sitting between them. The CDR3 loop spans 12 amino acids. CDR3: CASSLTTDEAFF. The CDR3 DNA reads as TGTGCCAGCAGCTTAACTACGGACGAAGCTTTCTTT.

This clonotype was recorded many times. This chain links TRBV2 with TRBJ1-4; D uncertain. This CDR3 contains 14 residues. With 1 base removed from V and 8 bases from J, the gap between germline ends came to 11 bases. Germline-derived CDR1 and CDR2 are SNHLY and FYNNEI. The CDR3 DNA sequence: TGTGCCAGCAGTGAAGACCGGAGAGTGGAAAAACTGTTTTTT. Protein sequence: CASSEDRRVEKLFF.

This clonotype was observed at least ten times. The genes are TRBV7-9 and TRBJ2-5, with a tentative D call TRBD1 (6 bases). The CDR3 sequence is 14 residues long. Germline CDR1 SEHNR, CDR2 FQNEAQ (reference sequence). The ends were cut back, 3 bases at V and 5 bases at J, with 13 bases in the middle. The CDR3 DNA sequence: TGTGCCAGCAGCTTTGGGGGCGCCAGGGAGACCCAGTACTTC. It yields the protein CASSFGGARETQYF.

This clonotype was observed a handful of times. This sequence joins TRBV7-9 and TRBJ2-7; D is tentatively TRBD1 or TRBD2 (5 bases each). Trimming removed 4 bases from V and 5 bases from J, with 18 bases in between. Germline V lookup: CDR1 SEHNR, CDR2 FQNEAQ (reference sequence). The CDR3 sequence is 15 residues long. The CDR3 loop reads CASSSWDRLAHEQYF. CDR3 coding DNA: TGTGCCAGCAGCTCGTGGGACCGTTTGGCCCACGAGCAGTACTTC. The whole variable domain, filled in from reference TRBV7-9 and TRBJ2-7, reads DTGVSQNPRHKITKRGQNVTFRCDPISEHNRLYWYRQTLGQGPEFLTYFQNEAQLEKSRLLSDRFSAERPKGSFSTLEIQRTEQGDSAMYLCASSSWDRLAHEQYFGPGTRLTVT.

The table lists this clonotype with a few counts. The chain uses TRBV29-1 and TRBJ2-7; possible D gene TRBD1, 6 bases. Looked up from germline, CDR1 is SQVTM and CDR2 is ANQGSEA. V shed 5 bases and J shed 4 bases, with 12 bases lying between them. The CDR3 has 12 amino acids. The CDR3 DNA reads TGCAGCGTTTACAGGGACCCTTACGAGCAGTACTTC. Residues: CSVYRDPYEQYF.

A remark on this clonotype: An end of the junction differs from the germline gene, which may be a read error. The J gene is TRBJ2-5, the V gene TRBV10-3, with 9 bases aligning to TRBD1. There are 14 residues in the CDR3. Germline V CDR1 and CDR2: ENHRY, SYGVKD. DNA of the CDR3: TGTGCCAGCAGTGGACAGGGGTTGGAAGAGACCCAGTACTTC. Its protein is CASSGQGLEETQYF.

The gene calls are TRBV7-2 and TRBJ1-5; TRBD1 agrees at 7 bases. Germline-derived CDR1 and CDR2 are SGHTA and FQGNSA. The CDR3 extends over 14 amino acids. V gave up 4 bases and J gave up 7 bases; unmatched junction bases: 7. The CDR3 here is CASSSRGRGQPQHF. The CDR3 coding sequence is TGTGCCAGCAGCTCCAGGGGCAGGGGGCAGCCCCAGCATTTT. Variable domain in full (rest from reference TRBV7-2 and TRBJ1-5): GAGVSQSPSNKVTEKGKDVELRCDPISGHTALYWYRQSLGQGLEFLIYFQGNSAPDKSGLPSDRFSAERTGGSVSTLTIQRTQQEDSAVYLCASSSRGRGQPQHFGDGTRLSIL.